A selection of T cell receptor beta chains follows, all from one sample in a study of vaccination and CD4 T cells after COVID-19. Antigen specificity for these receptors is unknown. TCRdb passed the PCR reads through MiXCR, listing each CDR3 protein once. Among tens of thousands of distinct CDR3 sequences listed, over 40% were seen once. Sample: CD4+ T cells from blood, cultured in vitro. The receptor set was obtained from a human donor who had recovered from COVID-19. Each CDR3 is given without its conserved first and last residue. Each record gives: J gene, V gene, CDR3 protein.

J gene: TRBJ1-5
V gene: TRBV7-8
CDR3 protein: ASSAGQRVQPQH

J gene: TRBJ2-3
V gene: TRBV24-1
CDR3 protein: ATSDFNRFSTDTQY

J gene: TRBJ1-4
V gene: TRBV7-9
CDR3 protein: ASSLGADRREKLF

J gene: TRBJ2-7
V gene: TRBV6-1
CDR3 protein: ASSPSGRGQNEQY

J gene: TRBJ2-7
V gene: TRBV2
CDR3 protein: ASRPTGLSYEQY

J gene: TRBJ1-5
V gene: TRBV20-1
CDR3 protein: SAGGRGRVENQPQH

J gene: TRBJ1-1
V gene: TRBV4-1
CDR3 protein: ASSQRGTEAF

J gene: TRBJ1-2
V gene: TRBV7-2
CDR3 protein: ASSSSRLGYGYT

J gene: TRBJ1-2
V gene: TRBV28
CDR3 protein: ASRPTAAGGYT

J gene: TRBJ2-1
V gene: TRBV18
CDR3 protein: ASSPRTVFSGWGEQF

J gene: TRBJ1-1
V gene: TRBV2
CDR3 protein: ASSGQGAAEAF

J gene: TRBJ1-6
V gene: TRBV6-2/TRBV6-3
CDR3 protein: ASSPVTGTGDSPLH

J gene: TRBJ1-1
V gene: TRBV12-3/TRBV12-4
CDR3 protein: ASSLDRGNTEAF

J gene: TRBJ2-5
V gene: TRBV24-1
CDR3 protein: ATSDSNSATQY

J gene: TRBJ1-1
V gene: TRBV20-1
CDR3 protein: SAKGGGNKNTEAF

J gene: TRBJ2-2
V gene: TRBV20-1
CDR3 protein: SADGGGSGGKSDGELF

J gene: TRBJ1-4
V gene: TRBV20-1
CDR3 protein: SASEQRRGEKLF

J gene: TRBJ1-1
V gene: TRBV19
CDR3 protein: ASSIAQGETEAF

J gene: TRBJ2-6
V gene: TRBV7-9
CDR3 protein: ASTSPRGASGANVLT

J gene: TRBJ2-3
V gene: TRBV15
CDR3 protein: ATSRGGLGSSTDTQY

J gene: TRBJ2-3
V gene: TRBV20-1
CDR3 protein: SASRGQRTDTQY

J gene: TRBJ1-1
V gene: TRBV28
CDR3 protein: ASSLWGAEAF

J gene: TRBJ2-7
V gene: TRBV27
CDR3 protein: ASSPLEGGEQY

J gene: TRBJ2-1
V gene: TRBV24-1
CDR3 protein: ATSGRGYNEQF

J gene: TRBJ1-1
V gene: TRBV19
CDR3 protein: ASSPGGGRNTEAF

J gene: TRBJ1-1
V gene: TRBV29-1
CDR3 protein: SASGGGDTEAF

J gene: TRBJ1-5
V gene: TRBV6-1
CDR3 protein: ASSDRVYQPQH

J gene: TRBJ1-1
V gene: TRBV5-4
CDR3 protein: ASSLDVGGGTEAF

J gene: TRBJ2-1
V gene: TRBV24-1
CDR3 protein: ATSDPGPFNNEQF

J gene: TRBJ2-2
V gene: TRBV20-1
CDR3 protein: SAPGLAGAPGTGELF

J gene: TRBJ1-1
V gene: TRBV5-1
CDR3 protein: ASSLEDRGLGEAF

J gene: TRBJ1-5
V gene: TRBV27
CDR3 protein: ASRATGSNQPQH

J gene: TRBJ2-7
V gene: TRBV12-3/TRBV12-4
CDR3 protein: ASSLWGERGLHYEQY

J gene: TRBJ2-2
V gene: TRBV5-1
CDR3 protein: ASSLVGNTGELF

J gene: TRBJ2-5
V gene: TRBV27
CDR3 protein: ASSSGLAGETQY

J gene: TRBJ2-7
V gene: TRBV20-1
CDR3 protein: SAPDRTTEQY

J gene: TRBJ1-5
V gene: TRBV19
CDR3 protein: ASSIGRGQPQH

J gene: TRBJ1-2
V gene: TRBV19
CDR3 protein: ASKTDNYGYT

J gene: TRBJ2-2
V gene: TRBV20-1
CDR3 protein: SARPRDRVDTGELF

J gene: TRBJ2-5
V gene: TRBV7-2
CDR3 protein: ASSLGLAGGTTQY

J gene: TRBJ1-2
V gene: TRBV12-3/TRBV12-4
CDR3 protein: ASSRALTSYGYT

J gene: TRBJ1-1
V gene: TRBV10-1
CDR3 protein: ASSPTGLFTEAF

J gene: TRBJ2-4
V gene: TRBV11-2
CDR3 protein: ASQYTGAKNIQY

J gene: TRBJ2-3
V gene: TRBV18
CDR3 protein: ASSPRSSGSTDTQY

J gene: TRBJ1-2
V gene: TRBV2
CDR3 protein: ASSEARLTEGAGGYT

J gene: TRBJ2-7
V gene: TRBV10-3
CDR3 protein: AIRAGTTFYEQY